Following are 14 T cell receptor beta chains from one sample sequenced in a study of T-cell memory formation after mild COVID-19. TCRdb reanalysed the 5' RACE reads using MiXCR and keeps one entry per CDR3 protein. Among 540,000 or so distinct CDR3 sequences listed, about a fifth were seen once. Sample: PBMCs or a T cell subset sorted from them (not recorded which). These receptors all stem from an adult woman who had mild COVID-19 (a few samples of this study predate the infection). Cell type and time point are not known.

The rearrangement uses TRBV18 and TRBJ1-2; TRBD1 matches at 8 bases. The CDR3 sequence is 15 residues long. V was pared by 2 bases and J by 1 base, with 3 bases of the junction left unmatched. Looked up from germline, CDR1 is KGHSH and CDR2 is LQKENI. The chain's CDR3 is CASSPVGQGNYGYTF. In DNA form, the CDR3 reads TGTGCCAGCTCACCAGTCGGACAGGGTAACTATGGCTACACCTTC.

The chain employs TRBV24-1 and TRBJ2-7; tentative D call: TRBD2 (5 bases). V lost 1 base and J 5 bases, leaving 14 bases between the germline ends. This CDR3 comprises 15 residues. The V gene's germline CDR1 is KGHDR and CDR2 SFDVKD. The CDR3 DNA follows: TGTGCCACCAGTGATTTCAGACGGGGTAAGGACGAGCAGTACTTC. Amino acid sequence: CATSDFRRGKDEQYF.

The rearrangement uses TRBV12-3 or TRBV12-4 and TRBJ2-7; D not certain. This CDR3 is built from 12 residues. The V end was cut by 3 bases, the J end by 5 bases, with 8 bases between. CDR3 region: CASSLGYDEQYF. CDR3 coding DNA: TGTGCCAGCAGTTTGGGTTATGACGAGCAGTACTTC.

This clonotype turned up a few times. This chain links TRBV12-3 or TRBV12-4 with TRBJ2-1; 7 positions agree with TRBD2. This CDR3 has 16 residues. Trimming removed 3 bases from V and 6 bases from J; junction bases left unmatched: 11. The CDR3 here is CASSFVAGVQVNEQFF. As DNA, the CDR3 is TGTGCCAGCAGTTTCGTCGCGGGGGTCCAGGTCAATGAGCAGTTCTTC.

The chain is built from TRBV10-3 and TRBJ2-3; the match to TRBD2 covers 10 bases. The CDR3 sequence is 16 residues long. Germline V gene sequence: CDR1 ENHRY, CDR2 SYGVKD. V trimming: 0 bases; J trimming: 2 bases; junction bases outside the gene matches: 2. CDR3 in DNA: TGTGCCATCAGTGAGTCGGGGACTAGCGCCACAGATACGCAGTATTTT. Translation: CAISESGTSATDTQYF.

The gene calls are TRBV29-1 and TRBJ1-1; TRBD1 might be the D (6 bases). Trimming pared 5 bases from V and 0 bases from J, leaving 22 bases between. The CDR3 runs 17 residues. Germline V gene data show CDR1 as SQVTM and CDR2 as ANQGSEA. The DNA of the CDR3 is TGCAGCGTTACCCGGTCCCAGGGGCTCCGAATGAACACTGAAGCTTTCTTT. It codes for CSVTRSQGLRMNTEAFF.

V gene TRBV24-1 combines with J gene TRBJ1-2; unclear D gene. Germline V CDR1 and CDR2: KGHDR, SFDVKD. V lost 10 bases and J 2 bases, leaving 10 bases between the germline ends. This CDR3 spans 12 amino acids. Written as DNA, the CDR3 is TGTGCCACATCGACCGAGAACTATGGCTACACCTTC. This sequence encodes CATSTENYGYTF.

This clonotype appeared a few times. The genes are TRBV20-1 and TRBJ2-7; D uncertain. Deletions cut 3 bases from V and 1 base from J, with 10 bases between. The germline gives CDR1 DFQATT, CDR2 SNEGSKA (reference sequence). The CDR3 has 13 residues. CDR3 residues: CSARARVSYEQYF. CDR3 DNA sequence: TGCAGTGCTAGGGCAAGGGTTTCCTACGAGCAGTACTTC.

The chain carries TRBV29-1 and TRBJ2-5; no definite D call. V lost 4 bases, J lost 5 bases, and 8 bases lay in between. Germline loops: CDR1 SQVTM, CDR2 ANQGSEA. CDR3 size: 11 residues. In DNA, the CDR3 is TGCAGCGTTGCTGGGTGGGAGACCCAGTACTTC. It encodes CSVAGWETQYF.

The V call is TRBV7-2, the J call TRBJ2-7, with 11 bases aligning to TRBD2. This CDR3 comprises 15 residues. V was clipped by 9 bases and J by 3 bases; unmatched bases: 10. Germline assignment: CDR1 SGHTA and CDR2 FQGNSA. CDR3 nucleotide sequence: TGTGCCAGTAGGACCTTTGGGACTAGCGGCTACGAGCAGTACTTC. Translation: CASRTFGTSGYEQYF.

This clonotype has more than one count but fewer than ten. The V gene is TRBV20-1, the J gene TRBJ2-7; no reliable D call. The CDR3 length is 14 residues. Between the trimmed V and J ends, which lost 5 bases and 0 bases, there was a span of 14 bases. Germline V gene lookup returns CDR1 DFQATT and CDR2 SNEGSKA (reference sequence). The DNA of the CDR3 is TGCAGTGCTGCGGCTAGTGGGCACTCCTACGAGCAGTACTTC. This encodes CSAAASGHSYEQYF.

The table lists this clonotype with a few counts. This chain uses TRBV5-1 with TRBJ1-6; TRBD1 might be the D (5 bases). Per germline, CDR1 SGHRS and CDR2 YFSETQ. Trimming stripped 5 bases from V and 5 bases from J, with 11 bases between. The CDR3 covers 14 residues. CDR3 sequence reads: CASRQALDNSPLHF. CDR3 bases: TGCGCCAGCAGACAGGCCCTCGATAATTCACCCCTCCACTTT.

A few counts support this clonotype. The V call is TRBV12-3 or TRBV12-4, the J call TRBJ2-5; TRBD2 might be the D (5 bases). The V and J ends lost 3 bases and 5 bases respectively, with 13 bases between them. The CDR3 is made up of 14 amino acids. CDR3 amino acids: CASSLREGGETQYF. The DNA for the CDR3 is TGTGCCAGCAGTTTGCGAGAGGGTGGGGAGACCCAGTACTTC.

V usage is TRBV5-5 and J usage is TRBJ2-1, with D perhaps TRBD1 (5 bases). This CDR3 is 14 amino acids long. The germline CDR1 and CDR2 sequences are SGHKS and YYEKEE (reference sequence). Trimming took off 1 base at V and 7 bases at J, with 12 bases between the two ends. The CDR3 loop reads CASSLWAGINEQFF. The CDR3 DNA follows: TGTGCCAGCAGCTTGTGGGCAGGGATAAATGAGCAGTTCTTC.